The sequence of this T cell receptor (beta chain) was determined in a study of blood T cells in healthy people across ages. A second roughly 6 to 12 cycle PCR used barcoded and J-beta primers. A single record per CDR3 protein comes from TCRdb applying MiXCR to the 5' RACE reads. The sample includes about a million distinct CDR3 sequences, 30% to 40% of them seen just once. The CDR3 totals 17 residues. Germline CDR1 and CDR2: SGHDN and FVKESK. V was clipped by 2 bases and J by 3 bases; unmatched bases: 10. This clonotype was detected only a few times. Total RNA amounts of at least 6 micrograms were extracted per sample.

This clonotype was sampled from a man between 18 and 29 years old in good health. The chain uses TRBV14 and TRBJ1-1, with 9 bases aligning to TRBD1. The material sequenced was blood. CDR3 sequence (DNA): TGTGCCAGCAGCCAATGGGACAGGGTACGTGGGGACACTGAAGCTTTCTTT. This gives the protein CASSQWDRVRGDTEAFF.